The 15 T cell receptor beta chains below all came from one sample that was sequenced in a study of blood T cells in healthy people across ages. For the second PCR, which ran for 7 to 11 cycles, a sample-barcoded 5' primer and a J-beta primer mix were used. TCRdb re-called the 5' RACE reads with MiXCR, one entry per CDR3 protein. The sample carries about 1,000,000 distinct CDR3 sequences, 35% to 50% recorded once. Specimen: blood. All receptors derive from a woman in her fifties or sixties in good health.

Comments on this clonotype: Germline and junction disagree at one end, which may indicate a read error. This sequence joins TRBV5-1 and TRBJ1-1, with TRBD1 matching over 7 bases. There are 15 residues in the CDR3. Germline CDR1 is SGHRS and CDR2 is YFSETQ. The CDR3 bases are TGCACCAGCAGCCCTCGACAGGGCCCGAACACTGAAGCTTTCTTT. It encodes CTSSPRQGPNTEAFF.

A single count supports this clonotype. The chain is built from TRBV25-1 and TRBJ1-4, with 7 nucleotides matching TRBD1. This CDR3 region has 14 residues. CDR1 is MGHDK, CDR2 SYGVNS, per germline. Trimming took 6 bases from V and 4 from J; bases not matched to a gene: 5. CDR3 residues: CASSPGGNNEKLFF. CDR3 coding DNA: TGTGCCAGCAGCCCAGGGGGGAATAATGAAAAACTGTTTTTT.

This chain uses TRBV12-3 or TRBV12-4 with TRBJ2-5; D unresolved. The CDR3 totals 15 residues. Trimming shortened V by 7 bases and J by 11 bases, and 26 bases separated the two germline ends. The CDR3 protein is CASTPGRPSTNEQYF. The CDR3 bases are TGTGCCAGCACTCCTGGCCGACCCTCCACCAATGAGCAGTACTTC.

This clonotype was seen a handful of times. The genes are TRBV27 and TRBJ2-6, with D hard to call. The CDR3 has 16 residues. Looked up from germline, CDR1 is MNHEY and CDR2 is SMNVEV (reference sequence). Trimming cost V 2 bases and J 4 bases, with 12 bases left between them. The CDR3 sequence: CASSLKVLGGANVLTF. The DNA of the CDR3 is TGTGCCAGCAGTTTAAAGGTCCTGGGGGGGGCCAACGTCCTGACTTTC.

This chain joins TRBV20-1 and TRBJ1-2; TRBD1 aligns across 7 bases. J was trimmed by 8 bases and V by 3 bases; bases with no gene match: 9. The CDR3 runs 13 residues. Germline lookup yields CDR1 DFQATT and CDR2 SNEGSKA (reference sequence). The CDR3 bases are TGCAGTGCTAGGTTAGACAGGGACGGAGGCTACACCTTC. It yields the protein CSARLDRDGGYTF.

The V gene is TRBV15, the J gene TRBJ2-7; TRBD1 is a possible D gene (5 bases). Germline loops: CDR1 LNHNV, CDR2 YYDKDF (reference sequence). The CDR3 is 19 amino acids. V lost 7 bases and J 7 bases, leaving 35 bases between the germline ends. This CDR3 is CATKDHQQVGRDLYNEQYF. CDR3 nucleotides: TGTGCCACCAAGGACCACCAGCAAGTAGGCAGGGATCTCTACAATGAGCAGTACTTC.

DNA of the CDR3: TGCAGTGCTAGAGACCACGGGACGGGAGAGTACTTC. This translates into CSARDHGTGEYF. J is TRBJ2-5 and V is TRBV20-1; D may be TRBD2 (6 bases). V was pared by 0 bases and J by 12 bases, with 14 bases between. The germline V gene encodes CDR1 DFQATT and CDR2 SNEGSKA (reference sequence). This CDR3 contains 12 residues.

This clonotype was seen ten or more times. The chain couples TRBV4-2 to TRBJ1-2; 7 positions match TRBD1. J lost 1 base, V lost 0 bases, and 5 bases had no gene match. The CDR3 has 16 residues. CDR1 is LGHNA and CDR2 is YNFKEQ in the germline V gene. The CDR3 reads CASSQDEGGSNYGYTF. The CDR3, as DNA: TGTGCCAGCAGCCAAGATGAAGGGGGCAGTAACTATGGCTACACCTTC.

The chain is built from TRBV11-2 and TRBJ2-7; no definite D call. The CDR3 runs to 13 residues. Germline V lookup: CDR1 SGHAT, CDR2 FQNNGV. Deletions cut 5 bases from V and 3 bases from J, with 11 bases between. The CDR3 DNA reads as TGTGCCAGCAGCCCGCTGGGCCTCTACGAGCAGTACTTC. It encodes CASSPLGLYEQYF.

The chain combines TRBV10-1 with TRBJ2-4; D is perhaps TRBD1 (5 bases). The J call may not be correct, given that the DNA end is closer to TRBJ2-7. The germline CDR1 and CDR2 sequences are WNHNN and SYGVQD (reference sequence). This CDR3 spans 12 amino acids. The CDR3 here is CASKAGTYEQYF. The CDR3 nucleotides are TGCGCCAGCAAGGCAGGGACCTACGAGCAGTACTTC.

This chain connects TRBV20-1 to TRBJ2-1; TRBD2 matches 10 bases. CDR1 DFQATT and CDR2 SNEGSKA come from the germline V gene (reference sequence). This CDR3 spans 20 amino acids. V lost 5 bases, J lost 3 bases, and 22 bases stayed unmatched. The DNA of the CDR3 is TGCAGTGCTCCCATTCTTATACCTGGGACTAGCGCCTACGACTACAATGAGCAGTTCTTC. Its translation is CSAPILIPGTSAYDYNEQFF.

CDR3 region: CASSLEQKEQFF. The CDR3 DNA reads TGTGCCAGCAGCTTAGAACAAAAGGAGCAGTTCTTC. This sequence joins TRBV7-9 and TRBJ2-1; D gene unclear. V lost 1 base to trimming and J lost 10 bases, with 8 bases between them. CDR3 length: 12 amino acids. Germline CDR1 SEHNR, CDR2 FQNEAQ (reference sequence).

This clonotype was counted a few times. The chain joins TRBV27 to TRBJ2-7, with D possibly TRBD1 on 6 matching bases. The CDR3 consists of 16 residues. V lost 0 bases and J lost 3, with 15 bases in between. CDR1 is MNHEY and CDR2 is SMNVEV in the germline V gene (reference sequence). CDR3 in DNA: TGTGCCAGCAGTTTATCTTTCCAGGGGAGAAACTACGAGCAGTACTTC. This encodes CASSLSFQGRNYEQYF.

In regard to this clonotype: The junction differs from germline at one of its ends, possibly a read error. The genes are TRBV10-3 and TRBJ2-7; D ambiguous. Germline assignment: CDR1 ENHRY and CDR2 SYGVKD. The CDR3 consists of 11 residues. The CDR3, as DNA: TGTGCCAGCAGTGAATCGGACGAGCAGTACTTC. Amino acid sequence: CASSESDEQYF.

This clonotype showed up many times. The gene calls are TRBV6-5 and TRBJ2-3, with TRBD2 matching 12 bases. CDR1 is MNHEY, CDR2 SVGAGI, per germline. Trimming at V came to 5 bases and at J to 2 bases, leaving 11 bases not matched to a gene. This CDR3 comprises 18 residues. CDR3 protein: CASSHTLAGGSNTDTQYF. The DNA for the CDR3 is TGTGCCAGCAGTCACACACTAGCGGGAGGATCAAACACAGATACGCAGTATTTT.